The sequence of this T cell receptor (beta chain) was determined in a study of CXCR3-negative and CXCR3-positive naive CD8 T cells. Overall study results and limits: CXCR3 expression dropped partially after cryopreservation, and most assays relied on fresh PBMCs. Naive subsets had comparable surface CD5, so TRB CDR3 properties gauged TCR strength. Higher TRB CDR3 hydrophobicity marked CXCR3-positive naive cells relative to CXCR3-negative naive cells.

UMI-labeled 5' RACE TRB cDNA libraries were prepared from the cells. TCRdb reprocessed the 5' RACE reads, keeping one entry per CDR3 protein, no DNA. The specimen's table records roughly 120,000 distinct CDR3 sequences. Concerning this clonotype itself: Its antigen is currently unknown.

CDR3 length: 13 amino acids. Germline CDR1 reads DFQATT; CDR2 reads SNEGSKA (reference sequence). This TCR was recovered from a human donor in good health. Some clones in this sample may be carry-over from other donors' samples. The rearrangement joins TRBV20-1 to TRBJ1-2; TCRdb lists TRBD1, though no DNA is available to test this call. The sequenced sample consisted of naive CXCR3+ CD8+ T cells from blood. This sample's subset: CD45RO-CCR7+CD27+CD95- naive CD8+ T cells expressing CXCR3 (TNR3+). CDR3 sequence reads: CSAKNTGSYGYTF.